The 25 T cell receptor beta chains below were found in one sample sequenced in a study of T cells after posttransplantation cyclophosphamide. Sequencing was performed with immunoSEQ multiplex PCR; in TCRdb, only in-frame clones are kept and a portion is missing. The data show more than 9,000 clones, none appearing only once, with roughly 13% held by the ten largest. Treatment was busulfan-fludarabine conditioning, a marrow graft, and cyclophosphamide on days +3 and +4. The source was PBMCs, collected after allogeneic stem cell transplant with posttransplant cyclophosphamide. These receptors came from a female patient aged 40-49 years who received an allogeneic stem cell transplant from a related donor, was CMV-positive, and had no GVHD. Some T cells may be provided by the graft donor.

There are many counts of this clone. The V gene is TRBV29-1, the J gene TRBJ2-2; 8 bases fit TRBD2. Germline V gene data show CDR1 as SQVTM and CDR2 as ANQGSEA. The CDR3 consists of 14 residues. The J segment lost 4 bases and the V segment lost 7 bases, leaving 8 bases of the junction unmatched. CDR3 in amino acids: CSAGGGLATGELFF. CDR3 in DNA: TGCAGCGCCGGGGGGGGACTGGCCACCGGGGAGCTGTTTTTT.

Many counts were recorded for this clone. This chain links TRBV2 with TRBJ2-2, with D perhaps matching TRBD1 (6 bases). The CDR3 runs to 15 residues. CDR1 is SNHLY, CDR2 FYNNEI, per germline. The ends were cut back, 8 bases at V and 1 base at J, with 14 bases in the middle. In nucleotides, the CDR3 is TGTGCCAGCGGGCAACCGGGACAGAACACCGGGGAGCTGTTTTTT. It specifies CASGQPGQNTGELFF.

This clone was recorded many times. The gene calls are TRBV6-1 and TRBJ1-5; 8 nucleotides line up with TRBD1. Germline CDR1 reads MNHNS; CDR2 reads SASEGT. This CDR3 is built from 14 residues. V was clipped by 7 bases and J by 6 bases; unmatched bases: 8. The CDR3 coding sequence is TGTGCCAGCACCCAGACAGGGGTTCGTCAGCCCCAGCATTTT. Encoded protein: CASTQTGVRQPQHF.

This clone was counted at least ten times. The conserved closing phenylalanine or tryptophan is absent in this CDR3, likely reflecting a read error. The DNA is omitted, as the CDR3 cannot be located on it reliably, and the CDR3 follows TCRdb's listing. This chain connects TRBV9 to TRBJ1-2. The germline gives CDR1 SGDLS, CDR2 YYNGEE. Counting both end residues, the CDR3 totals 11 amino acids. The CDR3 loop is CASSARRHFSI.

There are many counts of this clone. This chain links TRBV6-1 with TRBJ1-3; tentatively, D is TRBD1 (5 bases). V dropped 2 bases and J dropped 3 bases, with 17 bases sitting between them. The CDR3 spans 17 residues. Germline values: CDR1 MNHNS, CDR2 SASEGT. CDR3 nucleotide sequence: TGTGCCAGCAGTGAACTTGGGGGAGGGGTCGTTGGAAACACCATATATTTT. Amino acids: CASSELGGGVVGNTIYF.

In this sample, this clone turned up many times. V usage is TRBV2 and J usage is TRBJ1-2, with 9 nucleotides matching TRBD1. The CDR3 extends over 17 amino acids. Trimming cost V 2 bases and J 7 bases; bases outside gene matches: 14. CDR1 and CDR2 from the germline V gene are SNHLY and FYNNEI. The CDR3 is CASSERGSGTGHGGYTF. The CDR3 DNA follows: TGTGCCAGCAGTGAACGGGGGAGCGGGACAGGGCACGGTGGCTACACCTTC. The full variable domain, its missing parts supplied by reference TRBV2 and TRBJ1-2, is EPEVTQTPSHQVTQMGQEVILRCVPISNHLYFYWYRQILGQKVEFLVSFYNNEISEKSEIFDDQFSVERPDGSNFTLKIRSTKLEDSAMYFCASSERGSGTGHGGYTFGSGTRLTVV.

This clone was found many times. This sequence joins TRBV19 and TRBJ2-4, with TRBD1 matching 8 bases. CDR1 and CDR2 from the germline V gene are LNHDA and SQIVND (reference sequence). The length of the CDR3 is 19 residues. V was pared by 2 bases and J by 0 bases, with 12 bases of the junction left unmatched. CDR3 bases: TGTGCCAGTAGTATACGGGGTCTGGGCAGGGGGCGAGCCAAAAACATTCAGTACTTC. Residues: CASSIRGLGRGRAKNIQYF.

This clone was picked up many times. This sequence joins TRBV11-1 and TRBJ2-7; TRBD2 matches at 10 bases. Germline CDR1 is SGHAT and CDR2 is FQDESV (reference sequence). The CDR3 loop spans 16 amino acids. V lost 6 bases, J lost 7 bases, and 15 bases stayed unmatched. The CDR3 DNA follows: TGTGCCAGCAGAAGAACGCGGCTAGCGGGAGTGGAAGAGCAGTACTTC. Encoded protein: CASRRTRLAGVEEQYF.

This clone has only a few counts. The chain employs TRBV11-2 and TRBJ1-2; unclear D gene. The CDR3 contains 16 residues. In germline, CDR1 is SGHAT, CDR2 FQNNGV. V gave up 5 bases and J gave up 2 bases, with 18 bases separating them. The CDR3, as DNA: TGTGCCAGCAGCAAAAGTGGTGCGGGCGCGAACTATGGCTACACCTTC. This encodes CASSKSGAGANYGYTF.

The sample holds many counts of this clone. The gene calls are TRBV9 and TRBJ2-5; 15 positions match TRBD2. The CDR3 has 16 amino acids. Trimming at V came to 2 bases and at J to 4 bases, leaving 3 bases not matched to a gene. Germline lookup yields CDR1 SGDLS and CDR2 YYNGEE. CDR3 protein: CASSVGLAGGGETQYF. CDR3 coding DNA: TGTGCCAGCAGCGTGGGACTAGCGGGAGGCGGAGAGACCCAGTACTTC.

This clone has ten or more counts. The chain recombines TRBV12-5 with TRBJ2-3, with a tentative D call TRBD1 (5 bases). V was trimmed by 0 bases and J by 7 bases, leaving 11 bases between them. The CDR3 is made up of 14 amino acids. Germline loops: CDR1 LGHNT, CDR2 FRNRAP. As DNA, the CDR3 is TGTGCTAGTGGTTTGGTAATTAGGGGAAATACGCAGTATTTT. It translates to CASGLVIRGNTQYF.

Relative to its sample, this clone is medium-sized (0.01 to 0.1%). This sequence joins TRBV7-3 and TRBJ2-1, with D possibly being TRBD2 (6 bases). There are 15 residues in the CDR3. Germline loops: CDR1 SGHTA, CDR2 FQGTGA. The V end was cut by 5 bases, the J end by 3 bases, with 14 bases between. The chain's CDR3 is CASSQTGSGYNEQFF. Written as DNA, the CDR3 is TGTGCCAGCAGCCAGACCGGGAGTGGCTACAATGAGCAGTTCTTC.

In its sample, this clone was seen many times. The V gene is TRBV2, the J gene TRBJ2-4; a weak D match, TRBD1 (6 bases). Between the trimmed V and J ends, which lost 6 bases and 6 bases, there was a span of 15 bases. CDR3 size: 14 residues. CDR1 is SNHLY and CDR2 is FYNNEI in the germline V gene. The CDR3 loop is CASRGYRVGNIQYF. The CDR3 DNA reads TGTGCCAGCAGAGGATACAGGGTGGGAAACATTCAGTACTTC.

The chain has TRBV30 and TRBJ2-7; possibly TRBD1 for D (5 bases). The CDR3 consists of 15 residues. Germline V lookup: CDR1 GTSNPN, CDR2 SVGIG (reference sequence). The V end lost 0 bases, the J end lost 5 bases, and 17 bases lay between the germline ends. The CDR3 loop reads CAWSVPGRAGHEQYF. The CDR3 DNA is TGTGCCTGGAGTGTTCCCGGCAGGGCTGGGCACGAGCAGTACTTC.

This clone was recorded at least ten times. The CDR3 DNA is TGTGCCAGTAGTACCGACAGGGGGACTGAAGCTTTCTTT. Protein product: CASSTDRGTEAFF. The chain is built from TRBV19 and TRBJ1-1, with 9 nucleotides matching TRBD1. There are 13 residues in the CDR3. The V gene end was trimmed by 4 bases and the J gene end by 5 bases; junction bases not matched to a gene: 2. The germline gives CDR1 LNHDA, CDR2 SQIVND (reference sequence).

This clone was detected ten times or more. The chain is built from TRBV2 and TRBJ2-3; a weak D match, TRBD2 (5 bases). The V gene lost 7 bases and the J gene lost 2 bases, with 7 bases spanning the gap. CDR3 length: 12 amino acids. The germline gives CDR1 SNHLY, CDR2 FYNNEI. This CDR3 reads CASMRVTDTQYF. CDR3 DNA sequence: TGTGCCAGCATGAGGGTCACAGATACGCAGTATTTT.

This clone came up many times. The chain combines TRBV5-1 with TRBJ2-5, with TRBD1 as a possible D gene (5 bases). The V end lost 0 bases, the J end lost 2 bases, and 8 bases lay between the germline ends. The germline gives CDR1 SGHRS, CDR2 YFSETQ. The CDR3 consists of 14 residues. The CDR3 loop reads CASSLGQGQETQYF. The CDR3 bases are TGCGCCAGCAGCTTGGGCCAGGGACAAGAGACCCAGTACTTC.

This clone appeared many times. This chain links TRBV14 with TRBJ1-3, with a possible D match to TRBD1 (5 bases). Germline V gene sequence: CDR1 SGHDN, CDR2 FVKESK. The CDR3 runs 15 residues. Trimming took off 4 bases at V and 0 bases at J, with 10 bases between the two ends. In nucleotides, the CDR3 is TGTGCCAGCAGCCTACGACAGTACTCTGGAAACACCATATATTTT. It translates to CASSLRQYSGNTIYF.

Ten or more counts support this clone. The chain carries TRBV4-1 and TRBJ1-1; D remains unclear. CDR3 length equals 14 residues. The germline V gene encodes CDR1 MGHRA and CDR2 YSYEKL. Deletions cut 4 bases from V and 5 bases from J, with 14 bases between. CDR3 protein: CASSPREGGTEAFF. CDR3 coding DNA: TGCGCCAGCAGCCCCCGGGAGGGTGGGACTGAAGCTTTCTTT.

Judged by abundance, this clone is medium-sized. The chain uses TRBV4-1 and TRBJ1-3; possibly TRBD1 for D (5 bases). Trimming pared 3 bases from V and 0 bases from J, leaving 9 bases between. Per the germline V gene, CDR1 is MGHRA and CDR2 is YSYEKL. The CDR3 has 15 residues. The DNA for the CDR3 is TGCGCCAGCAGCCACGGGGGGGGCTCTGGAAACACCATATATTTT. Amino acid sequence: CASSHGGGSGNTIYF.

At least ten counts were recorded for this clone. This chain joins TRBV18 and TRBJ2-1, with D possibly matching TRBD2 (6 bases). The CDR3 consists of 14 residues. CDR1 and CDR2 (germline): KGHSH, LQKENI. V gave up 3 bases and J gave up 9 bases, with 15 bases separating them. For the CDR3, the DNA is TGTGCCAGCTCACCCCCCGGCGCCGGGGGTGAGCAGTTCTTC. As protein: CASSPPGAGGEQFF. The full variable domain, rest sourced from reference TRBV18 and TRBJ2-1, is NAGVMQNPRHLVRRRGQEARLRCSPMKGHSHVYWYRQLPEEGLKFMVYLQKENIIDESGMPKERFSAEFPKEGPSILRIQQVVRGDSAAYFCASSPPGAGGEQFFGPGTRLTVL.

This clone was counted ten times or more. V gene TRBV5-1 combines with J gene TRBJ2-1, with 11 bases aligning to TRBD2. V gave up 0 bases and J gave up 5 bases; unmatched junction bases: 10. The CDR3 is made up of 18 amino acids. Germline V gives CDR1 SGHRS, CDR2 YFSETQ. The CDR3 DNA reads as TGCGCCAGCAGCTTGGGACTAGCGGGACAGACTACTCACAATGAGCAGTTCTTC. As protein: CASSLGLAGQTTHNEQFF.

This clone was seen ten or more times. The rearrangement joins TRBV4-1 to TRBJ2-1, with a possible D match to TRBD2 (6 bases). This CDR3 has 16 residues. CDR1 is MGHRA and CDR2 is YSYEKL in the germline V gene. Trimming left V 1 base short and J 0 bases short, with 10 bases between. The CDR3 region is CASSQGAGSSYNEQFF. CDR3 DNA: TGCGCCAGCAGCCAAGGGGCCGGGAGCTCCTACAATGAGCAGTTCTTC.

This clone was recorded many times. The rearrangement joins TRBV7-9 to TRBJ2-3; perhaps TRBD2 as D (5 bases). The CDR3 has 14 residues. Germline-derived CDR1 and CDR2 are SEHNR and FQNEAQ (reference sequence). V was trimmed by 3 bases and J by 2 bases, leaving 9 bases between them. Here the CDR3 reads CASSFRDNTDTQYF. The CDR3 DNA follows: TGTGCCAGCAGCTTCCGGGATAACACAGATACGCAGTATTTT.

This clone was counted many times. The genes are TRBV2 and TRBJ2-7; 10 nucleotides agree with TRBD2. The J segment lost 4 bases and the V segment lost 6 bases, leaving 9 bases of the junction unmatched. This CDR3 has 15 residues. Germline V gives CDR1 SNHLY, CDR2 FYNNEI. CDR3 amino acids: CASRAPLAGVYEQYF. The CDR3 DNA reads TGTGCCAGCAGAGCCCCCCTAGCGGGAGTATACGAGCAGTACTTC.